One sample yielded the 7 T cell receptor beta chains listed below, sequenced in a study of blood T cell repertoires in COVID-19. The repertoire was sequenced with immunoSEQ multiplex PCR; TCRdb's copy has only in-frame clones and lacks some. The profile covers some 400,000 clones, with roughly 77% appearing a single time and roughly 1.1% taken by the ten largest. The specimen was peripheral blood. These receptor sequences come from a human donor with acute or convalescent COVID-19. The donor label of this sample is uncertain.

The rearrangement uses TRBV29-1 and TRBJ2-1; 9 bases match TRBD2. Germline V gene data show CDR1 as SQVTM and CDR2 as ANQGSEA. V gave up 4 bases and J gave up 7 bases; unmatched junction bases: 5. The CDR3 consists of 13 residues. The CDR3 DNA follows: TGCAGCGTTGTAGCGGGGGTCAATAATGAGCAGTTCTTC. It encodes CSVVAGVNNEQFF.

This clone has only a few counts. The chain is built from TRBV7-9 and TRBJ1-5; no clear D gene. Germline loops: CDR1 SEHNR, CDR2 FQNEAQ (reference sequence). The CDR3 is 12 residues long. V lost 2 bases to trimming and J lost 7 bases, with 6 bases between them. The CDR3 protein is CASSLISQPQHF. The CDR3 bases are TGTGCCAGCAGCTTAATTAGCCAGCCCCAGCATTTT.

The rearrangement links TRBV30 to TRBJ1-5; TRBD1 might be the D (6 bases). There are 13 residues in the CDR3. Germline values: CDR1 GTSNPN, CDR2 SVGIG (reference sequence). V was shortened by 5 bases and J by 7 bases, with 15 bases between the two germline ends. CDR3 nucleotide sequence: TGTGCCTGGTCGACCCGGGGGGGCCAGCCCCAGCATTTT. It codes for CAWSTRGGQPQHF.

The chain recombines TRBV5-4 with TRBJ2-1, with D possibly matching TRBD1 (6 bases). The germline gives CDR1 SGHNT, CDR2 YYREEE (reference sequence). Trimming removed 2 bases at V and 8 bases at J, with 11 bases between. This CDR3 region has 13 residues. CDR3 DNA: TGTGCCAGCAGCTTAAGGGCAGGGGATGAGCAGTTCTTC. Translated: CASSLRAGDEQFF. Together with reference TRBV5-4 and TRBJ2-1, the CDR3 gives the full variable domain: ETGVTQSPTHLIKTRGQQVTLRCSSQSGHNTVSWYQQALGQGPQFIFQYYREEENGRGNFPPRFSGLQFPNYSSELNVNALELDDSALYLCASSLRAGDEQFFGPGTRLTVL.

V usage is TRBV18 and J usage is TRBJ2-7, with a possible D match to TRBD1 (7 bases). Trimming stripped 6 bases from V and 7 bases from J, with 25 bases between. Germline-derived CDR1 and CDR2 are KGHSH and LQKENI. The CDR3 has 16 amino acids. The CDR3 DNA sequence: TGTGCCAGCTCTCTATACCCCAGGGGGGAATCAAGTGAGCAGTACTTC. Its protein product is CASSLYPRGESSEQYF.

The CDR3, as DNA: TGTGCCAGCTCACCATTCTCCCAGGGGGCCTACGAGCAGTACTTC. The encoded protein is CASSPFSQGAYEQYF. The chain uses TRBV18 and TRBJ2-7; 7 bases align to TRBD1. The V and J ends lost 2 bases and 2 bases, in that order; junction bases with no gene match: 6. The germline V gene has CDR1 KGHSH and CDR2 LQKENI. The CDR3 length is 15 residues.

The chain couples TRBV5-1 to TRBJ2-1, with 9 bases lining up with TRBD2. With 2 bases clipped from V and 5 bases from J, the junction kept 5 bases outside the gene matches. This CDR3 has 15 amino acids. CDR1 is SGHRS and CDR2 is YFSETQ in the germline V gene. The DNA for the CDR3 is TGCGCCAGCAGCTTAGCGGGAGGACTAAACAATGAGCAGTTCTTC. Amino acids: CASSLAGGLNNEQFF.